These 4 T cell receptor beta chains share one sample of origin, sequenced in a study of PD-L1 blockade in urothelial cancer. Documented time point: pretreatment peripheral blood. TCRdb's table, derived via immunoSEQ multiplex PCR, lists solely in-frame clones and lacks some. The sample gives roughly 130,000 clones, 65% to 85% of which show up once; roughly 2.9% is in the top ten. The source was PBMCs, collected around atezolizumab (anti-PD-L1) treatment. These receptors originate from a man aged 50-59 years with urothelial cancer.

The V call is TRBV6-1, the J call TRBJ1-5; 9 bases are a match to TRBD1. The trim removed 7 bases at V and 9 bases at J, leaving 13 bases unmatched. The CDR3 consists of 15 residues. Germline CDR1 is MNHNS and CDR2 is SASEGT. CDR3 loop: CASNARQGGFGPQHF. The DNA for the CDR3 is TGTGCCAGCAACGCCCGACAGGGGGGCTTTGGGCCCCAGCATTTT.

The chain combines TRBV28 with TRBJ1-2, with 8 nucleotides matching TRBD1. The germline gives CDR1 MDHEN, CDR2 SYDVKM. The CDR3 is 13 residues long. The trim removed 10 bases at V and 6 bases at J, leaving 10 bases unmatched. The CDR3 sequence: CATYIGQGNGYTF. In nucleotides, the CDR3 is TGTGCCACCTATATCGGACAGGGCAATGGCTACACCTTC.

The chain employs TRBV30 and TRBJ2-2; D is unclear. Trimming left V 8 bases short and J 0 bases short, with 16 bases between. The CDR3 is made up of 15 amino acids. The V gene's germline CDR1 is GTSNPN and CDR2 SVGIG (reference sequence). The CDR3 region has the DNA TGTGCCGGCCCAAGCGCAAGTTCGAACACCGGGGAGCTGTTTTTT. As protein: CAGPSASSNTGELFF. The full variable domain, its missing parts supplied by reference TRBV30 and TRBJ2-2, is SQTIHQWPATLVQPVGSPLSLECTVEGTSNPNLYWYRQAAGRGLQLLFYSVGIGQISSEVPQNLSASRPQDRQFILSSKKLLLSDSGFYLCAGPSASSNTGELFFGEGSRLTVL.

The chain is built from TRBV5-1 and TRBJ1-1, with 7 bases lining up with TRBD1. J lost 1 base, V lost 3 bases, and 6 bases had no gene match. Germline V gene lookup returns CDR1 SGHRS and CDR2 YFSETQ. This CDR3 comprises 15 residues. For the CDR3, the DNA is TGCGCCAGCAGCTCCCGACAGGGTTGGAACACTGAAGCTTTCTTT. Translated: CASSSRQGWNTEAFF.